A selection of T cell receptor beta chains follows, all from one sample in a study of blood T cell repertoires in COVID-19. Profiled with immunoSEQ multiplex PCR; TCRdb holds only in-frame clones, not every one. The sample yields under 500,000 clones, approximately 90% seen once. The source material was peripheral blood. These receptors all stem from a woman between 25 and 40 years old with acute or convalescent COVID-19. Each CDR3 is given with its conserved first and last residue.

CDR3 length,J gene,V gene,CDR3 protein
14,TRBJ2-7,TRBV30,CAWNPGTGPNEQYF
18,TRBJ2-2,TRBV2,CASSEALKGLGGTGELFF
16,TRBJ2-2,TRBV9,CASRPPGQGDTGELFF
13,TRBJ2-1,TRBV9,CASSGTSGGEQFF
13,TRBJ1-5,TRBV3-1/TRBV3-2,CASSHWTGEPQHF
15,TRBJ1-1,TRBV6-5,CASSDLDLLNTEAFF
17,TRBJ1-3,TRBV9,CASSVEERGLVGNTIYF
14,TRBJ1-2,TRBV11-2,CASSLARQAGGYTF
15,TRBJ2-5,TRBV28,CASSRSGGGRETQYF
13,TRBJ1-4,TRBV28,CASRGGRMEKLFF
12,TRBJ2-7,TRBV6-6,CASRDRGDEQYF
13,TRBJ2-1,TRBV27,CASSGQGYNEQFF
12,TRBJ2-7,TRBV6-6,CASSYSPSEQYF
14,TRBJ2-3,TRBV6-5,CASTGGLASDTQYF
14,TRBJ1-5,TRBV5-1,CASSSGAAGQPQHF
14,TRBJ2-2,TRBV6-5,CASSSTGDSGELFF
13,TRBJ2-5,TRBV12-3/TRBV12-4,CAGSAGGSETQYF
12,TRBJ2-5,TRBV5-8,CASSLDRETQYF
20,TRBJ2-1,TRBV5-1,CASSFSPGGTGGLMQYEQFF
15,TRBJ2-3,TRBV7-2,CASSPRGDSTDTQYF
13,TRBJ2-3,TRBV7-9,CASSVGATDTQYF
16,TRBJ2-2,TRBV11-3,CASSYTGVGYTGELFF
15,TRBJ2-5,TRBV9,CASSHGQTPQETQYF
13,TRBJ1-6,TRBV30,CAWSADRNSPLHF
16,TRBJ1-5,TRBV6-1,CASSARDIIGDQPQHF
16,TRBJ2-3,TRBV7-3,CASSRGQGRGTDTQYF
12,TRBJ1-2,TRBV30,CARGTEDYGYTF
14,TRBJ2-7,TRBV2,CASSPHRGQEEQYF
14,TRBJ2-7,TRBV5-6,CASSNRDRSDEQYF
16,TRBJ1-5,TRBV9,CASSTNRVSRNQPQHF
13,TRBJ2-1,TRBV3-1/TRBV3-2,CASSQGLLDEQFF
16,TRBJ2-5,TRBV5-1,CASSWTSGGAGETQYF
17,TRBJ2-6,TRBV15,CATTNRQAFSGANVLTF
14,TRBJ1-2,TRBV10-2,CASSEPRGGDGYTF
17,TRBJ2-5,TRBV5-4,CASSLDGGLAGEETQYF
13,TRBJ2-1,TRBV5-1,CASSSRQYNEQFF
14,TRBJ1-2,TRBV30,CAWENRGSRYGYTF
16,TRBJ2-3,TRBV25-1,CASSEFLSTPLDTQYF
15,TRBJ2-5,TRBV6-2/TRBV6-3,CASSYDGSLGETQYF
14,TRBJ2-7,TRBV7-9,CASSSPSTPYEQYF
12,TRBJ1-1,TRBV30,CAGSRGGSEAFF
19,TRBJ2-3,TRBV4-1,CASSQDLRRASNALDTQYF
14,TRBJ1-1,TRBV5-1,CASSLLRGNTEAFF
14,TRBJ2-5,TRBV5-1,CASSFSGVQETQYF
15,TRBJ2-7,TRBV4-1,CASSQVLAGSDEQYF
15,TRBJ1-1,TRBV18,CASSVRDSIPTEAFF
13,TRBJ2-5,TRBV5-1,CASSLVPEETQYF
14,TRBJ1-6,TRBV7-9,CASSPPAEYSPLHF
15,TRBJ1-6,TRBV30,CAWSVRSSYNSPLHF
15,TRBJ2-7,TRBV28,CASSLTSGGREEQYF
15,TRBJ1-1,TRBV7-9,CASSLAGPGDTEAFF
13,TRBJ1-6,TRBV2,CASTGTYNSPLHF
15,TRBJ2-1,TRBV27,CASRMGTGELNEQFF
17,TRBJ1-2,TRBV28,CASSSSASRGTVNGYTF
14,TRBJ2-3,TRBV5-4,CASSYTSGTSHPIF
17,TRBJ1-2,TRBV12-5,CASGLKGQGRRGYGYTF
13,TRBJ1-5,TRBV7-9,CASSRTGELPQHF
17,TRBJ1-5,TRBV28,CASSWGTGPTIYQPQHF
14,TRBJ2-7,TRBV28,CASSRTGLSYEQYF
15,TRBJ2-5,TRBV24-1,CATSDWGGGVETQYF